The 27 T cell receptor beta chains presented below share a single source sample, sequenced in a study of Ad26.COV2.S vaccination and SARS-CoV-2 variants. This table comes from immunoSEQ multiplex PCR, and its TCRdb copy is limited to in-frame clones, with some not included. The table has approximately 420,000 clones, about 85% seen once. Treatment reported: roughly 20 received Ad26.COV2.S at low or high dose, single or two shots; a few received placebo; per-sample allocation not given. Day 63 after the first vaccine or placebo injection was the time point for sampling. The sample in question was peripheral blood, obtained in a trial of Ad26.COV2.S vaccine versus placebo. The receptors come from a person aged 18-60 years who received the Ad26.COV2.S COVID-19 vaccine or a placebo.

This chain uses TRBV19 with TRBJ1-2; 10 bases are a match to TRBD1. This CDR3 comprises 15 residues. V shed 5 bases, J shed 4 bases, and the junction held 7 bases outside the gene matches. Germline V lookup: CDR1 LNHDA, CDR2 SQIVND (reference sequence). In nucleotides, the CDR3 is TGTGCCAGTAGTCTGTCGACAGGGGGCGGCTATGGCTACACCTTC. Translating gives CASSLSTGGGYGYTF.

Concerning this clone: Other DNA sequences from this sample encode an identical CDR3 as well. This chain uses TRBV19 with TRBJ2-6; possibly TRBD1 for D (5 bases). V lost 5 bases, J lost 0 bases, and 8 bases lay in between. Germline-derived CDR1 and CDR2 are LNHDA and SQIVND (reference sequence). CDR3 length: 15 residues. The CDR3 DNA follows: TGTGCCAGTAGTCCAGACAGCTCTGGGGCCAACGTCCTGACTTTC. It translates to CASSPDSSGANVLTF.

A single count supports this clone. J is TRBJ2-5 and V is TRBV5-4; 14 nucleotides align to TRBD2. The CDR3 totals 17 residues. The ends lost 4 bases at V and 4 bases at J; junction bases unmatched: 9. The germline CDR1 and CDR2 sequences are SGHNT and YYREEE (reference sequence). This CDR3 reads CASSPTSGGAVTETQYF. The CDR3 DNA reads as TGTGCCAGCAGCCCGACTAGCGGGGGGGCCGTAACAGAGACCCAGTACTTC. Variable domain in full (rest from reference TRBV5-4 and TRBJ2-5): ETGVTQSPTHLIKTRGQQVTLRCSSQSGHNTVSWYQQALGQGPQFIFQYYREEENGRGNFPPRFSGLQFPNYSSELNVNALELDDSALYLCASSPTSGGAVTETQYFGPGTRLLVL.

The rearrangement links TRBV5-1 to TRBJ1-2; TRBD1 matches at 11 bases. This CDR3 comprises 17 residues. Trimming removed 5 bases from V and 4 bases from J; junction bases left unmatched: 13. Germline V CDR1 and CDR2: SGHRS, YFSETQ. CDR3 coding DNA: TGCGCCAGCAGAGACCCGGTCCGGGACAGGGGGGCCTATGGCTACACCTTC. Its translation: CASRDPVRDRGAYGYTF.

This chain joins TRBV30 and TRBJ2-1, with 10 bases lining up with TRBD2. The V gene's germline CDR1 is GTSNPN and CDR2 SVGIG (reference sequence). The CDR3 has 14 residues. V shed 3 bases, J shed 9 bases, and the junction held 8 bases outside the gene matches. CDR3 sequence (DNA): TGTGCCTGGAGGGAAGCGGGGGGGTACCTTGAGCAGTTCTTC. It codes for CAWREAGGYLEQFF.

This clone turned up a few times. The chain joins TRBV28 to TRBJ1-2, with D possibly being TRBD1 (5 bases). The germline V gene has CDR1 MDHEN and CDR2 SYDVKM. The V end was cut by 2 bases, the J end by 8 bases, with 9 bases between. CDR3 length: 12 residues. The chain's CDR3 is CASSLPRGGYTF. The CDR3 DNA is TGTGCCAGCAGTTTACCCCGGGGGGGCTACACCTTC.

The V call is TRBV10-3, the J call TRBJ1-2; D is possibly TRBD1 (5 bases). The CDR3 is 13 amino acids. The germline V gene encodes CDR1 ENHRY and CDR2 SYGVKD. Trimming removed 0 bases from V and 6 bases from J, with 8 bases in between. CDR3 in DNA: TGTGCCATCAGTGAGTCGGGGGATCATGGCTACACCTTC. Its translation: CAISESGDHGYTF.

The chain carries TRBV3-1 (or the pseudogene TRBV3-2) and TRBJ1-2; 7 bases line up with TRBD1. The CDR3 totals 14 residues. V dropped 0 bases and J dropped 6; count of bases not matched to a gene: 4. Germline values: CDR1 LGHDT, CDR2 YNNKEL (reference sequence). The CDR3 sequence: CASSQDWQGDGYTF. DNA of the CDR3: TGTGCCAGCAGCCAAGATTGGCAGGGGGATGGCTACACCTTC.

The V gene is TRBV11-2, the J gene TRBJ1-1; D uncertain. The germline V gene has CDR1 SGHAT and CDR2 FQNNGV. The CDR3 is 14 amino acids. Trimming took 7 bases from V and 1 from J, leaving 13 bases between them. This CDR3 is CASTFLGRNTEAFF. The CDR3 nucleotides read TGTGCCAGCACCTTTCTGGGCAGGAACACTGAAGCTTTCTTT.

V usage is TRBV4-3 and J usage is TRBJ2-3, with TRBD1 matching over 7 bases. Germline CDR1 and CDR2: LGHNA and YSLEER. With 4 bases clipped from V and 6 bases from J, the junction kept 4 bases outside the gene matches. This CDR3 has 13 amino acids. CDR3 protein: CASSREQGDTQYF. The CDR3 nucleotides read TGCGCCAGCAGCCGGGAACAGGGGGATACGCAGTATTTT.

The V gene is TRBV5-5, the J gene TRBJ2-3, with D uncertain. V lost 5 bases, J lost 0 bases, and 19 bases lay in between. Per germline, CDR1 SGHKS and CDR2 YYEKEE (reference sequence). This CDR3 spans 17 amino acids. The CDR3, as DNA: TGTGCCAGCAGACCACCGCCCCTGTTAACTAGCACAGATACGCAGTATTTT. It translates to CASRPPPLLTSTDTQYF.

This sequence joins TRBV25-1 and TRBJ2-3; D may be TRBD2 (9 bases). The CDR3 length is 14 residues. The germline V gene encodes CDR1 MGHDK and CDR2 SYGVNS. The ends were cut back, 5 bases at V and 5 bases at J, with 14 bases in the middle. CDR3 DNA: TGTGCCAGCAGTAGCGGGGGGACAGGAGATACGCAGTATTTT. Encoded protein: CASSSGGTGDTQYF.

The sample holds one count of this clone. CDR3 residues: CASSVTGWNTEAFF. CDR3 DNA: TGCGCCAGCAGCGTGACAGGGTGGAACACTGAAGCTTTCTTT. The chain uses TRBV5-1 and TRBJ1-1; 7 nucleotides match TRBD1. Germline V gene sequence: CDR1 SGHRS, CDR2 YFSETQ. There are 14 residues in the CDR3. Trimming took 4 bases from V and 1 from J; bases not matched to a gene: 4.

In nucleotides, the CDR3 is TGTGCCAGCAGCTTGGTCGGGACTCCTTACAATGAGCAGTTCTTC. Protein product: CASSLVGTPYNEQFF. The chain has TRBV11-2 and TRBJ2-1, with D perhaps matching TRBD2 (6 bases). Deletions cut 3 bases from V and 4 bases from J, with 13 bases between. CDR3 length equals 15 residues. Germline CDR1 SGHAT, CDR2 FQNNGV.

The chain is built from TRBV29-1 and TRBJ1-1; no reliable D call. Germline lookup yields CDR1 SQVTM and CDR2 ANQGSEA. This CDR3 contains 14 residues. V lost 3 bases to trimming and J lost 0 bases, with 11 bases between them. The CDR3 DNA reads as TGCAGCGTTGATCTGGCCGGCCTGAACACTGAAGCTTTCTTT. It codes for CSVDLAGLNTEAFF.

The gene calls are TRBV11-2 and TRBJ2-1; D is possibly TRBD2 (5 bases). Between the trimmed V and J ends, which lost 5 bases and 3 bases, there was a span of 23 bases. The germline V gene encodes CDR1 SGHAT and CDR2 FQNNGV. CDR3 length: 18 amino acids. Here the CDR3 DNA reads TGTGCCAGCAGCCCTAAAGGCTTCGACTATGTAAACTACAATGAGCAGTTCTTC. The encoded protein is CASSPKGFDYVNYNEQFF.

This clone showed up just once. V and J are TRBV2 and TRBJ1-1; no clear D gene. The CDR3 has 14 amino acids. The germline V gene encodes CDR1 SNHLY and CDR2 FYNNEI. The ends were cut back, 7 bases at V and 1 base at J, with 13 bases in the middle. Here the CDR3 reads CASTKTVKNTEAFF. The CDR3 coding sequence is TGTGCCAGCACGAAGACGGTAAAGAACACTGAAGCTTTCTTT.

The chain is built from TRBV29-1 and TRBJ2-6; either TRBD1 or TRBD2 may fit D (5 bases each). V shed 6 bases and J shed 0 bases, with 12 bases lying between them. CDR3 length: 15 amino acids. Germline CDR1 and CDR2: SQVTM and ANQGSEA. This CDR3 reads CSVTAVLSGANVLTF. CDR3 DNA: TGCAGCGTGACAGCGGTTCTCTCTGGGGCCAACGTCCTGACTTTC.

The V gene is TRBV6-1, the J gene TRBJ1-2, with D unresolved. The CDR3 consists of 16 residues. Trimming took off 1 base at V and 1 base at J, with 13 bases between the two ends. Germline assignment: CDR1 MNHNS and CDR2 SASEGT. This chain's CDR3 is CASSEDHRWNNYGYTF. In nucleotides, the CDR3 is TGTGCCAGCAGTGAAGACCATCGCTGGAATAACTATGGCTACACCTTC.

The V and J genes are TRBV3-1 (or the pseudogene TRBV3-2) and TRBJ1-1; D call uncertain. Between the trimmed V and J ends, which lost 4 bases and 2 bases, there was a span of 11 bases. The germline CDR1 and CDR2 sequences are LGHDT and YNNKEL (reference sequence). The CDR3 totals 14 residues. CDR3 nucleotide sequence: TGTGCCAGCAGCCGAACGGGCAGAAACACTGAAGCTTTCTTT. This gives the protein CASSRTGRNTEAFF.

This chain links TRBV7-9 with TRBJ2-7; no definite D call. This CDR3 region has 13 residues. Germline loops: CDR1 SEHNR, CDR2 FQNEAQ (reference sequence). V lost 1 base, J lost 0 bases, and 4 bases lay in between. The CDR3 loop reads CASSLDYSYEQYF. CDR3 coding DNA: TGTGCCAGCAGCTTAGATTACTCCTACGAGCAGTACTTC.

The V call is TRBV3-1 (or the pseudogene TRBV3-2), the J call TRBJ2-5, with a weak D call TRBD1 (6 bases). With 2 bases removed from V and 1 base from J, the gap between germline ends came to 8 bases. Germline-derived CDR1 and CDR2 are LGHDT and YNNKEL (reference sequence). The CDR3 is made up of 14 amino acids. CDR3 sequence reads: CASSQRGSQETQYF. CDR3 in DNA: TGTGCCAGCAGCCAAAGGGGGTCCCAAGAGACCCAGTACTTC.

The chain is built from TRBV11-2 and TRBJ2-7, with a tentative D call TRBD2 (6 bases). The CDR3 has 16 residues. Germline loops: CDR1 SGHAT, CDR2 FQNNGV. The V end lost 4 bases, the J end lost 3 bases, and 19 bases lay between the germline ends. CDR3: CASSYLRDAKYYEQYF. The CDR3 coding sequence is TGTGCCAGCAGCTACCTGCGGGATGCGAAATACTACGAGCAGTACTTC.

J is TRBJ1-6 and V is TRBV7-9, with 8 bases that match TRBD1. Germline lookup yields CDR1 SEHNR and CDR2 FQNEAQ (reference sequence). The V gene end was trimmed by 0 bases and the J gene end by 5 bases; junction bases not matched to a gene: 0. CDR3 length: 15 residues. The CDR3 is CASSLATGDNSPLHF. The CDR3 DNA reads TGTGCCAGCAGCTTAGCGACAGGGGATAATTCACCCCTCCACTTT.

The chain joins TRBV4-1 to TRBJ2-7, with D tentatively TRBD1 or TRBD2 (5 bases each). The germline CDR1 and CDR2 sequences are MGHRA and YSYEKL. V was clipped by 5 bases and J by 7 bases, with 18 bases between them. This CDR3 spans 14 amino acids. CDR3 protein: CASSEPGRSLEQYF. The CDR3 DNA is TGCGCCAGCAGCGAGCCGGGGCGGTCCTTGGAGCAGTACTTC.

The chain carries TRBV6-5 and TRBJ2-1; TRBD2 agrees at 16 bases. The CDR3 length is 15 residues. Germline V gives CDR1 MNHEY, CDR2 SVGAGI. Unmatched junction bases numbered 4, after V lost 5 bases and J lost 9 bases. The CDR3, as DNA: TGTGCCAGCAGTCGGGGACTAGCGGGGGGGAGTGAGCAGTTCTTC. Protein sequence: CASSRGLAGGSEQFF.

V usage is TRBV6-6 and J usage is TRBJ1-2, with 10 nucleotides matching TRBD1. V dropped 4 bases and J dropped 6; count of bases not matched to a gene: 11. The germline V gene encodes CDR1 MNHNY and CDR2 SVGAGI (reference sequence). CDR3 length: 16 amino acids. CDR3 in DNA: TGTGCCAGCAGTTCCAGCCGGGACAGGGGTCAAAATGGCTACACCTTC. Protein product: CASSSSRDRGQNGYTF.